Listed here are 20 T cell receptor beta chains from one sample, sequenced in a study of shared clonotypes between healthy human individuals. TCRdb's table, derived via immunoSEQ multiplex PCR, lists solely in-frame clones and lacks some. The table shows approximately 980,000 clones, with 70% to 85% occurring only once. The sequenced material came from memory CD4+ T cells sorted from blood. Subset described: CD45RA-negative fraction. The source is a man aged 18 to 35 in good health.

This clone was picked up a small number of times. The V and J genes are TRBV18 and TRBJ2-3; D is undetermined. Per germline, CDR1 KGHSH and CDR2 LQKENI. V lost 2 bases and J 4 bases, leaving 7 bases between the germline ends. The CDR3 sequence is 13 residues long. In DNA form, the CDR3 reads TGTGCCAGCTCACCAGTTGCGGCAGATACGCAGTATTTT. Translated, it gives CASSPVAADTQYF.

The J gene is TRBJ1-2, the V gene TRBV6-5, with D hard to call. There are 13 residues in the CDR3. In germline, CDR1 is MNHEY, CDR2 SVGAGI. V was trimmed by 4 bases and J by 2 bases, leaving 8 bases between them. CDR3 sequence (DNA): TGTGCCAGCAGTTCTACACTGAACTATGGCTACACCTTC. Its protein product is CASSSTLNYGYTF.

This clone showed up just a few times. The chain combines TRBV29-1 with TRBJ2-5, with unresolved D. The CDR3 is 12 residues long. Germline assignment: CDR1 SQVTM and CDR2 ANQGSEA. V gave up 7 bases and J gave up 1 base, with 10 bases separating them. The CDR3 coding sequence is TGCAGCGGGTCTAGAGCCCAAGAGACCCAGTACTTC. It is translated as CSGSRAQETQYF.

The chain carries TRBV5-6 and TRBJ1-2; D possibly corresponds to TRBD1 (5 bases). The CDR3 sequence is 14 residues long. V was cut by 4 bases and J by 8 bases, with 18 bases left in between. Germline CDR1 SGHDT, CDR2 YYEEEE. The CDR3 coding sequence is TGTGCCAGCAGCCCGGGACCCCAGGACGGCGGCTACACCTTC. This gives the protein CASSPGPQDGGYTF. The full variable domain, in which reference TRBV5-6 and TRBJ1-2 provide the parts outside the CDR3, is DAGVTQSPTHLIKTRGQQVTLRCSPKSGHDTVSWYQQALGQGPQFIFQYYEEEERQRGNFPDRFSGHQFPNYSSELNVNALLLGDSALYLCASSPGPQDGGYTFGSGTRLTVV.

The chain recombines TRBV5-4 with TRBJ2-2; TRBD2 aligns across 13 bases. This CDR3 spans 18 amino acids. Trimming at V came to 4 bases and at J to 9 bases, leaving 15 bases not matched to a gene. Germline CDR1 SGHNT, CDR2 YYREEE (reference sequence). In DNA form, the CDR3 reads TGTGCCAGCAGCCCCGGGAATGGACTAGCGGGAGTCGCGAGGGAGCTGTTTTTT. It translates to CASSPGNGLAGVARELFF. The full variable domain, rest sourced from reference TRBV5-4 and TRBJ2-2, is ETGVTQSPTHLIKTRGQQVTLRCSSQSGHNTVSWYQQALGQGPQFIFQYYREEENGRGNFPPRFSGLQFPNYSSELNVNALELDDSALYLCASSPGNGLAGVARELFFGEGSRLTVL.

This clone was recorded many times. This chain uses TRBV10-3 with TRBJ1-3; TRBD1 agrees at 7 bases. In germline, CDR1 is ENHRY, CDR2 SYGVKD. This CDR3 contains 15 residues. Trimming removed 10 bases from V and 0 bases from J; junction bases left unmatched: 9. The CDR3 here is CATRIDRDSGNTIYF. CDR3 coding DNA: TGTGCCACCAGAATCGACAGGGACTCTGGAAACACCATATATTTT.

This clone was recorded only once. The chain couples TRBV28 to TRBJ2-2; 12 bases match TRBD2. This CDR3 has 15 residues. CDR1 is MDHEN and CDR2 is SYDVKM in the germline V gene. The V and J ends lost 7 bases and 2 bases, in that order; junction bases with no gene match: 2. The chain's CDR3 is CASTSGGANTGELFF. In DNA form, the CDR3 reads TGTGCCAGCACTAGCGGGGGGGCTAACACCGGGGAGCTGTTTTTT.

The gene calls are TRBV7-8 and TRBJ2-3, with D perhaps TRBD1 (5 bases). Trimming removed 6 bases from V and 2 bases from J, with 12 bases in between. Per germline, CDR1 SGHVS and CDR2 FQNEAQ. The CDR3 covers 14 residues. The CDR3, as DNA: TGTGCCAGCAGAAAGGGGCGAACCACAGATACGCAGTATTTT. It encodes CASRKGRTTDTQYF.

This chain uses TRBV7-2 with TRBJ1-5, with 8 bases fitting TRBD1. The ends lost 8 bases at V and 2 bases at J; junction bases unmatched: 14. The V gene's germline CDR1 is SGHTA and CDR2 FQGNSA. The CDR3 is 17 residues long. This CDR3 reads CASHPGQGYYGNQPQHF. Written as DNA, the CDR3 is TGTGCCAGCCACCCCGGACAGGGTTATTACGGCAATCAGCCCCAGCATTTT.

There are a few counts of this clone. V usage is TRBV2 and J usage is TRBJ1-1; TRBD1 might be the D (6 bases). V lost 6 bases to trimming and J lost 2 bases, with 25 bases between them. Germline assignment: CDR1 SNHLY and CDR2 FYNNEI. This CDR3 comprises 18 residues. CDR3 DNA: TGTGCCAGCAGGATAGGGCTTTTTGGGGGGCCGGGTAACACTGAAGCTTTCTTT. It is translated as CASRIGLFGGPGNTEAFF.

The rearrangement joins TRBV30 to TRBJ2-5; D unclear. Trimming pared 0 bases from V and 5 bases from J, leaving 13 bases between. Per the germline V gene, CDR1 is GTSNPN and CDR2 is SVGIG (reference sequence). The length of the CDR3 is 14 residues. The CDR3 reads CAWSVGGHGETQYF. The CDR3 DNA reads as TGTGCCTGGAGTGTTGGTGGGCACGGGGAGACCCAGTACTTC.

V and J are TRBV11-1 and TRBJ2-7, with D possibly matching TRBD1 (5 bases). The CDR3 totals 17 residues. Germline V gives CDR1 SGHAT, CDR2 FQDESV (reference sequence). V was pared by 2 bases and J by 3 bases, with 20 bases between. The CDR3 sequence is CASSLRPVQESYYEQYF. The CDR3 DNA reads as TGTGCCAGCAGCTTACGTCCGGTACAGGAGAGTTACTACGAGCAGTACTTC.

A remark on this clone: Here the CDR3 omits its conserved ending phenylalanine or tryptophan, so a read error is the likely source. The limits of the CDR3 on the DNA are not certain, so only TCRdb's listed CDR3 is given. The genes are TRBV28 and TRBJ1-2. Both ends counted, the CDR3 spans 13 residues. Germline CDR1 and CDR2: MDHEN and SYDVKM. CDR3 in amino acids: CASSFGHRERAKL.

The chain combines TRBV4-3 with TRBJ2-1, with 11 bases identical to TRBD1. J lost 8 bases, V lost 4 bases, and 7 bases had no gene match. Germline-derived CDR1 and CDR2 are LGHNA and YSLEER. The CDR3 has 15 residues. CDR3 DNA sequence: TGCGCCAGCAGCCGACGGACAGGGGGCTGGGATGAGCAGTTCTTC. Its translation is CASSRRTGGWDEQFF.

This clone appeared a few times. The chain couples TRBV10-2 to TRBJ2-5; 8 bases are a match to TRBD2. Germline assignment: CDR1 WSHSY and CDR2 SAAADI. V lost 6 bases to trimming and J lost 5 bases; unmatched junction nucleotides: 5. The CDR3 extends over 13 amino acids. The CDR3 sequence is CASSGLALETQYF. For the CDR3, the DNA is TGCGCCAGCAGCGGACTAGCACTCGAGACCCAGTACTTC.

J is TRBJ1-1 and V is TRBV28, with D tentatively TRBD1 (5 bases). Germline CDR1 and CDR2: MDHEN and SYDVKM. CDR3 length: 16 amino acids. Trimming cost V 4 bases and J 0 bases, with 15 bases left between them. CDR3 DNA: TGTGCCAGCAGTTCGGGGGGTAGGGAGATGAACACTGAAGCTTTCTTT. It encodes CASSSGGREMNTEAFF.

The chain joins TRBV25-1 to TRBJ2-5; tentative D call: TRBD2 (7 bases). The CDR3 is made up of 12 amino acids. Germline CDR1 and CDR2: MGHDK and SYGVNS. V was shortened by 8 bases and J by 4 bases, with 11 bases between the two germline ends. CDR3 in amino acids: CASGRGGETQYF. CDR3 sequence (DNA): TGTGCCAGCGGGAGGGGGGGAGAGACCCAGTACTTC.

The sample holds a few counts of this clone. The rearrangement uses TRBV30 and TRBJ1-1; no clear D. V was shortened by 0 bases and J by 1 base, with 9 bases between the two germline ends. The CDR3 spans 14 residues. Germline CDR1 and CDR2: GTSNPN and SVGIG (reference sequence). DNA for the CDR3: TGTGCCTGGAGTGTACTGACGGCGAACACTGAAGCTTTCTTT. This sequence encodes CAWSVLTANTEAFF.

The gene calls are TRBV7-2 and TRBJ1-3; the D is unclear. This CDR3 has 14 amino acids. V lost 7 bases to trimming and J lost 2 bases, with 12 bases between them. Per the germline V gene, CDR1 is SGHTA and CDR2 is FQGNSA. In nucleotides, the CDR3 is TGTGCCAGCATGAAAGGGCAGACTGGAAACACCATATATTTT. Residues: CASMKGQTGNTIYF. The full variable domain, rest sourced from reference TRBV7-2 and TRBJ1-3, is GAGVSQSPSNKVTEKGKDVELRCDPISGHTALYWYRQSLGQGLEFLIYFQGNSAPDKSGLPSDRFSAERTGGSVSTLTIQRTQQEDSAVYLCASMKGQTGNTIYFGEGSWLTVV.

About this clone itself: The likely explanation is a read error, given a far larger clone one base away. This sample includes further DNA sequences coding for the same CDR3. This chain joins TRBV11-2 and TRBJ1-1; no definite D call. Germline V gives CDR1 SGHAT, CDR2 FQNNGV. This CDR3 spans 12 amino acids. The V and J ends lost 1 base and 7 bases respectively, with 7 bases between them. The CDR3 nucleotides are TGTGCCAGCAGCTTAGGTGGCGGTGAAGCTTTCTTT. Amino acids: CASSLGGGEAFF.